This entry describes one T cell receptor (beta chain). As yet, its antigen is unknown. The source of the sample is a study of OX40 agonist ivuxolimab in advanced cancers. The wider study: Ivuxolimab, an antibody that agonizes OX40 (CD134), was administered to the patients. Overall study results and limits: CD8+ T cells averaged more expanded clones than CD4+.

Germline loops: CDR1 MDHEN, CDR2 SYDVKM. V gave up 8 bases and J gave up 7 bases, with 12 bases separating them. This CDR3 is 12 amino acids long. Assay: immunoSEQ multiplex PCR; the TCRdb copy retains only in-frame clones and omits some. Of more than 70,000 clones in the sample, about 89% were seen once. Exclusion applied to patients with autoimmune disease history or systemic immunosuppression. This clonotype was obtained from an adult with an advanced solid tumor such as melanoma, head and neck, liver or kidney cancer. Specimen: CD4+ or CD8+ T cells sorted from blood, collected in a trial of the OX40 agonist ivuxolimab. The chain recombines TRBV28 with TRBJ2-1; tentative D call: TRBD2 (5 bases). In nucleotides, the CDR3 is TGTGCCAGCTCTACCCGGGGAAATGAGCAGTTCTTC. As protein: CASSTRGNEQFF.